The 32 T cell receptor beta chains below come from one sample, sequenced in a study of shared clonotypes between healthy human individuals. Data came from immunoSEQ multiplex PCR; TCRdb stores just in-frame clones and leaves some out. The repertoire includes over 800,000 clones, 92% of them detected once, and more than 20% sits in the top ten. In the naive CD8 group, cells lacked CD45RO and were positively selected for CCR7, so terminally differentiated effector memory CD45RA+ cells were left out. Sequences were obtained from naive CD8+ T cells sorted from blood. The receptors were gathered from a man aged 25-40 years in good health.

The chain carries TRBV13 and TRBJ2-5; 11 nucleotides agree with TRBD2. CDR3 length: 16 residues. V dropped 2 bases and J dropped 5; count of bases not matched to a gene: 7. Germline V lookup: CDR1 PRHDT, CDR2 FYEKMQ (reference sequence). The DNA for the CDR3 is TGTGCCAGCAGCTTACTAGCGGGAGGTTTAATGGAGACCCAGTACTTC. Protein: CASSLLAGGLMETQYF. The full variable domain, in which reference TRBV13 and TRBJ2-5 provide the parts outside the CDR3, is AAGVIQSPRHLIKEKRETATLKCYPIPRHDTVYWYQQGPGQDPQFLISFYEKMQSDKGSIPDRFSAQQFSDYHSELNMSSLELGDSALYFCASSLLAGGLMETQYFGPGTRLLVL.

This clone appeared a single time. V gene TRBV27 combines with J gene TRBJ1-6, with D possibly TRBD1 on 5 matching bases. V dropped 2 bases and J dropped 0 bases, with 8 bases sitting between them. The CDR3 is made up of 16 amino acids. CDR1 is MNHEY, CDR2 SMNVEV, per germline (reference sequence). CDR3 residues: CASSLGASSYNSPLHF. The CDR3 DNA is TGTGCCAGCAGTTTAGGGGCCAGCTCCTATAATTCACCCCTCCACTTT.

The rearrangement joins TRBV5-8 to TRBJ2-7, with 7 bases that match TRBD1. Germline CDR1 and CDR2: SGHTS and YDEGEE. V lost 3 bases to trimming and J lost 3 bases; unmatched junction nucleotides: 12. The CDR3 runs 16 residues. CDR3 DNA: TGTGCCAGCAGCTCGGGACAGCTAATACCTAACTACGAGCAGTACTTC. Protein product: CASSSGQLIPNYEQYF.

The V gene is TRBV11-2, the J gene TRBJ2-1; a possible D gene is TRBD2 (6 bases). The germline CDR1 and CDR2 sequences are SGHAT and FQNNGV. The CDR3 is 14 amino acids. V was trimmed by 5 bases and J by 3 bases, leaving 11 bases between them. CDR3 region: CASSESGFYNEQFF. The CDR3, as DNA: TGTGCCAGCAGCGAGAGCGGGTTCTACAATGAGCAGTTCTTC.

The V call is TRBV7-9, the J call TRBJ2-1, with TRBD1 matching over 9 bases. Trimming cost V 5 bases and J 6 bases; bases outside gene matches: 8. The CDR3 extends over 15 amino acids. Germline loops: CDR1 SEHNR, CDR2 FQNEAQ (reference sequence). The CDR3 DNA reads as TGTGCCAGCAGCACGACAGGGGGATACTTCAATGAGCAGTTCTTC. It encodes CASSTTGGYFNEQFF.

The chain recombines TRBV13 with TRBJ1-5; the D is unclear. This CDR3 has 13 amino acids. CDR1 is PRHDT, CDR2 FYEKMQ, per germline (reference sequence). With 3 bases removed from V and 5 bases from J, the gap between germline ends came to 8 bases. The CDR3 loop reads CASSFRGDQPQHF. Written as DNA, the CDR3 is TGTGCCAGCAGCTTTCGGGGTGATCAGCCCCAGCATTTT.

V usage is TRBV7-9 and J usage is TRBJ2-1; D not certain. The V end was cut by 3 bases, the J end by 0 bases, with 9 bases between. CDR1 and CDR2 from the germline V gene are SEHNR and FQNEAQ (reference sequence). The CDR3 runs to 15 residues. CDR3 protein: CASSLNSYSYNEQFF. Here the CDR3 DNA reads TGTGCCAGCAGCTTGAACAGCTACTCCTACAATGAGCAGTTCTTC.

CDR3 sequence: CASSLGSGGYQPQHF. The CDR3, as DNA: TGTGCCAGCAGCTTAGGTTCAGGGGGGTATCAGCCCCAGCATTTT. The chain recombines TRBV7-9 with TRBJ1-5; the match to TRBD1 covers 7 bases. Germline CDR1 SEHNR, CDR2 FQNEAQ (reference sequence). V was clipped by 1 base and J by 5 bases; unmatched bases: 5. This CDR3 region has 15 residues.

The chain is built from TRBV15 and TRBJ2-7; 7 bases line up with TRBD2. Germline CDR1 and CDR2: LNHNV and YYDKDF (reference sequence). CDR3 length: 14 residues. V was pared by 6 bases and J by 5 bases, with 10 bases of the junction left unmatched. The CDR3 DNA reads TGTGCCACCAGTTCTCGACTAGCTTCCCACGAGCAGTACTTC. Translating gives CATSSRLASHEQYF.

The genes are TRBV11-2 and TRBJ2-3; TRBD2 matches at 8 bases. V lost 1 base, J lost 5 bases, and 5 bases stayed unmatched. Germline V gene data show CDR1 as SGHAT and CDR2 as FQNNGV. The CDR3 has 15 residues. CDR3 bases: TGTGCCAGCAGCTTAGGCGGGGGGTCGGGAGATACGCAGTATTTT. It is translated as CASSLGGGSGDTQYF.

The chain recombines TRBV7-9 with TRBJ2-5, with D hard to call. Germline V gives CDR1 SEHNR, CDR2 FQNEAQ (reference sequence). The CDR3 length is 14 residues. With 0 bases removed from V and 5 bases from J, the gap between germline ends came to 10 bases. DNA for the CDR3: TGTGCCAGCAGCTTAGCGGAACGCCGGGAGACCCAGTACTTC. It is translated as CASSLAERRETQYF.

The chain is built from TRBV15 and TRBJ2-7, with a possible D match to TRBD2 (5 bases). V dropped 2 bases and J dropped 1 base, with 15 bases sitting between them. Germline-derived CDR1 and CDR2 are LNHNV and YYDKDF (reference sequence). The CDR3 spans 16 residues. CDR3 loop: CATSRIGAVGSYEQYF. The CDR3 bases are TGTGCCACCAGCAGAATTGGAGCGGTCGGATCCTACGAGCAGTACTTC.

The CDR3 region is CASSLLSVAGAGELFF. As DNA, the CDR3 is TGTGCCAGCAGTTTATTGTCGGTAGCGGGAGCCGGGGAGCTGTTTTTT. The chain joins TRBV27 to TRBJ2-2, with TRBD2 matching over 9 bases. With 1 base clipped from V and 6 bases from J, the junction kept 6 bases outside the gene matches. Germline values: CDR1 MNHEY, CDR2 SMNVEV (reference sequence). CDR3 length equals 16 residues.

CDR3 DNA: TGCAGCGTTGAAGACGGGACTCGAGAGACCCAGTACTTC. Translated: CSVEDGTRETQYF. The chain has TRBV29-1 and TRBJ2-5; D perhaps matches TRBD2 (6 bases). The ends were cut back, 0 bases at V and 4 bases at J, with 9 bases in the middle. The CDR3 is 13 amino acids. Germline V lookup: CDR1 SQVTM, CDR2 ANQGSEA.

This chain joins TRBV5-8 and TRBJ2-7; D remains unclear. Germline assignment: CDR1 SGHTS and CDR2 YDEGEE. This CDR3 comprises 14 residues. Trimming cost V 0 bases and J 2 bases, with 9 bases left between them. Here the CDR3 reads CASSLEGGTYEQYF. The CDR3 DNA reads TGTGCCAGCAGCTTGGAGGGTGGCACCTACGAGCAGTACTTC.

This chain links TRBV27 with TRBJ1-2, with D uncertain. The CDR3 is 13 residues long. V was clipped by 9 bases and J by 7 bases, with 18 bases between them. Germline V gene data show CDR1 as MNHEY and CDR2 as SMNVEV (reference sequence). CDR3 region: CASGPTPGGGYTF. CDR3 nucleotides: TGTGCCAGTGGACCGACCCCTGGCGGTGGCTACACCTTC.

This rearrangement joins TRBV7-9 to TRBJ2-7; 8 bases line up with TRBD1. J lost 1 base, V lost 5 bases, and 10 bases had no gene match. This CDR3 has 16 amino acids. From germline, CDR1 is SEHNR and CDR2 FQNEAQ (reference sequence). The DNA of the CDR3 is TGTGCCAGCAGCCCACGACCGGGACAGGTTTCCTACGAGCAGTACTTC. It translates to CASSPRPGQVSYEQYF.

V gene TRBV28 combines with J gene TRBJ2-3; D is tentatively TRBD1 or TRBD2 (5 bases each). The ends were cut back, 5 bases at V and 2 bases at J, with 14 bases in the middle. This CDR3 comprises 15 residues. The germline V gene encodes CDR1 MDHEN and CDR2 SYDVKM. The CDR3 DNA follows: TGTGCCAGCAGTCTGGGACGGTTGATCACAGATACGCAGTATTTT. As protein: CASSLGRLITDTQYF.

The chain joins TRBV7-9 to TRBJ2-1; D is perhaps TRBD1 (6 bases). Germline V gene sequence: CDR1 SEHNR, CDR2 FQNEAQ (reference sequence). The CDR3 is 16 residues long. Deletions cut 4 bases from V and 8 bases from J, with 21 bases between. CDR3 sequence (DNA): TGTGCCAGCAGCTCTTCGACAGGCATAGAAGGTGATGAGCAGTTCTTC. Its protein is CASSSSTGIEGDEQFF.

This rearrangement joins TRBV27 to TRBJ2-5, with D perhaps TRBD1 (6 bases). The CDR3 consists of 13 residues. V was trimmed by 6 bases and J by 5 bases, leaving 13 bases between them. Germline V CDR1 and CDR2: MNHEY, SMNVEV (reference sequence). Here the CDR3 DNA reads TGTGCCAGCAGCAGGGGATCGCTTGAGACCCAGTACTTC. Translated: CASSRGSLETQYF.

The chain recombines TRBV7-9 with TRBJ1-2; 10 bases match TRBD1. The ends lost 1 base at V and 4 bases at J; junction bases unmatched: 6. The CDR3 has 16 residues. Looked up from germline, CDR1 is SEHNR and CDR2 is FQNEAQ (reference sequence). CDR3 loop: CASSLGGQGSAYGYTF. CDR3 sequence (DNA): TGTGCCAGCAGCTTAGGGGGACAGGGGAGTGCCTATGGCTACACCTTC.

The V gene is TRBV11-2, the J gene TRBJ2-2; 8 positions match TRBD2. Germline V gene sequence: CDR1 SGHAT, CDR2 FQNNGV. J lost 0 bases, V lost 7 bases, and 16 bases had no gene match. The CDR3 extends over 19 amino acids. Written as DNA, the CDR3 is TGTGCCAGCATCAAAAGGGATAGCGGGACGTTCGCGAACACCGGGGAGCTGTTTTTT. Translating it yields CASIKRDSGTFANTGELFF.

The chain links TRBV27 to TRBJ2-1, with D tentatively TRBD1 (6 bases). Germline CDR1 MNHEY, CDR2 SMNVEV (reference sequence). The CDR3 loop spans 15 amino acids. V lost 3 bases and J 2 bases, leaving 11 bases between the germline ends. CDR3 sequence: CASSLVQGTYNEQFF. CDR3 sequence (DNA): TGTGCCAGCAGTTTGGTACAGGGTACCTACAATGAGCAGTTCTTC.

The chain uses TRBV28 and TRBJ2-7; 8 bases fit TRBD2. CDR1 is MDHEN, CDR2 SYDVKM, per germline. Trimming took 6 bases from V and 9 from J; bases not matched to a gene: 19. The CDR3 length is 16 residues. CDR3 sequence: CASRITMGLEGLVQYF. The CDR3 DNA is TGTGCCAGCAGAATTACCATGGGACTAGAGGGTTTGGTGCAGTACTTC.

The rearrangement links TRBV6-1 to TRBJ2-1; TRBD2 aligns across 10 bases. Germline CDR1 and CDR2: MNHNS and SASEGT. This CDR3 spans 16 amino acids. Unmatched junction bases numbered 9, after V lost 3 bases and J lost 7 bases. The chain's CDR3 is CASSESPSGSYNEQFF. The CDR3 DNA reads TGTGCCAGCAGTGAGTCCCCTAGCGGGAGTTATAATGAGCAGTTCTTC.

With respect to this clone: One junction end does not reproduce the germline sequence, and a read error may be involved. V is TRBV6-6 and J is TRBJ1-1; the D gene is possibly TRBD1 (6 bases). This CDR3 spans 11 amino acids. Germline CDR1 and CDR2: MNHNY and SVGAGI (reference sequence). This CDR3 reads CASLRGDQTLF. The DNA of the CDR3 is TGTGCCAGCCTGAGGGGGGACCAAACTCTATTT.

CDR3 protein: CASSTGTSGSYEQYF. DNA for the CDR3: TGCGCCAGCAGCACAGGGACTAGCGGGAGCTACGAGCAGTACTTC. This rearrangement joins TRBV5-1 to TRBJ2-7, with 14 bases lining up with TRBD2. CDR1 is SGHRS, CDR2 YFSETQ, per germline. Losses at the gene ends were 4 bases for V and 3 bases for J; bases not matched to a gene: 3. The CDR3 sequence is 15 residues long.

The chain carries TRBV5-4 and TRBJ2-7, with 7 bases lining up with TRBD2. CDR3 size: 14 residues. With V trimmed by 0 bases and J by 6 bases, 6 bases remained unmatched. Per the germline V gene, CDR1 is SGHNT and CDR2 is YYREEE (reference sequence). CDR3 region: CASSLASSGLEQYF. The CDR3 region has the DNA TGTGCCAGCAGCTTGGCGTCTAGCGGACTCGAGCAGTACTTC.

V gene TRBV7-2 combines with J gene TRBJ2-3; D is uncertain. V lost 5 bases, J lost 6 bases, and 15 bases lay in between. CDR1 SGHTA and CDR2 FQGNSA come from the germline V gene. There are 14 residues in the CDR3. The CDR3 bases are TGTGCCAGCAGCCCCCTCATACGGGTCGATACGCAGTATTTT. It is translated as CASSPLIRVDTQYF.

The J gene is TRBJ2-5, the V gene TRBV7-2; 13 bases agree with TRBD2. The CDR3 loop spans 16 amino acids. CDR1 is SGHTA, CDR2 FQGNSA, per germline. With V trimmed by 5 bases and J by 5 bases, 8 bases remained unmatched. CDR3 DNA: TGTGCCAGCAGCACGCGACTAGCGGGAGGAGGGGAGACCCAGTACTTC. Translating it yields CASSTRLAGGGETQYF.

This clone appeared a single time. The chain is built from TRBV5-1 and TRBJ1-2; a weak D match, TRBD1 (6 bases). Looked up from germline, CDR1 is SGHRS and CDR2 is YFSETQ. The CDR3 has 11 amino acids. Trimming took off 5 bases at V and 4 bases at J, with 6 bases between the two ends. Here the CDR3 DNA reads TGCGCCAGCAGACAGGGCTATGGCTACACCTTC. Translation: CASRQGYGYTF.

The rearrangement uses TRBV7-3 and TRBJ2-5; 11 bases are shared with TRBD2. This CDR3 region has 15 residues. From germline, CDR1 is SGHTA and CDR2 FQGTGA. V trimming: 4 bases; J trimming: 0 bases; junction bases outside the gene matches: 1. The CDR3 DNA follows: TGTGCCAGCAGCTCGGGACTAGCGGACCAAGAGACCCAGTACTTC. This encodes CASSSGLADQETQYF.